Presented here are 14 T cell receptor beta chains from one specimen sequenced in a study of cytomegalovirus exposure and HLA in healthy donors. The method was immunoSEQ multiplex PCR; TCRdb's version includes in-frame clones alone and lacks a portion of them. The sample has some 170,000 clones; around four fifths are singletons. Sequencing used PBMCs. These receptors came from a man younger than 45 in good health and CMV-seropositive.

In nucleotides, the CDR3 is TGTGCCAGCAGTGACAGGCGCGAGACCCAGTACTTC. Encoded protein: CASSDRRETQYF. The V and J genes are TRBV2 and TRBJ2-5; D is uncertain. This CDR3 has 12 amino acids. Germline assignment: CDR1 SNHLY and CDR2 FYNNEI. V lost 3 bases, J lost 5 bases, and 7 bases lay in between.

This rearrangement joins TRBV7-2 to TRBJ1-1, with no clear D. With 0 bases removed from V and 4 bases from J, the gap between germline ends came to 6 bases. The CDR3 is made up of 13 amino acids. Germline CDR1 is SGHTA and CDR2 is FQGNSA. CDR3 nucleotides: TGTGCCAGCAGCTTAGCCTCAGGCACTGAAGCTTTCTTT. It specifies CASSLASGTEAFF.

The rearrangement links TRBV7-3 to TRBJ1-1, with 11 bases fitting TRBD1. V lost 4 bases and J lost 5; bases outside the gene matches: 3. The CDR3 runs to 14 residues. From germline, CDR1 is SGHTA and CDR2 FQGTGA. The CDR3 sequence: CASSWGQGGTEAFF. CDR3 DNA: TGTGCCAGCAGCTGGGGACAGGGGGGGACTGAAGCTTTCTTT.

This clone was observed a single time. V gene TRBV7-2 combines with J gene TRBJ2-1, with 8 bases fitting TRBD1. J lost 0 bases, V lost 5 bases, and 3 bases had no gene match. There are 15 residues in the CDR3. In germline, CDR1 is SGHTA, CDR2 FQGNSA. The CDR3 bases are TGTGCCAGCAGCATGACAGGGGTCTCCTACAATGAGCAGTTCTTC. As protein: CASSMTGVSYNEQFF.

The chain uses TRBV7-9 and TRBJ2-7, with D possibly TRBD1 on 8 matching bases. CDR3 length: 18 residues. Germline V gives CDR1 SEHNR, CDR2 FQNEAQ (reference sequence). V dropped 5 bases and J dropped 5 bases, with 28 bases sitting between them. DNA of the CDR3: TGTGCCAGCAGCGCCTGGACAGGGCACGCGGTGGGGGGGGACGAGCAGTACTTC. It translates to CASSAWTGHAVGGDEQYF.

The chain combines TRBV5-1 with TRBJ1-4; 10 bases are shared with TRBD1. With 4 bases clipped from V and 4 bases from J, the junction kept 7 bases outside the gene matches. Per the germline V gene, CDR1 is SGHRS and CDR2 is YFSETQ. The CDR3 has 16 amino acids. The CDR3 sequence is CASSDQGTGVNEKLFF. In DNA form, the CDR3 reads TGCGCCAGCAGCGACCAAGGGACAGGGGTTAATGAAAAACTGTTTTTT. The full variable domain, its missing parts supplied by reference TRBV5-1 and TRBJ1-4, is KAGVTQTPRYLIKTRGQQVTLSCSPISGHRSVSWYQQTPGQGLQFLFEYFSETQRNKGNFPGRFSGRQFSNSRSEMNVSTLELGDSALYLCASSDQGTGVNEKLFFGSGTQLSVL.

The V call is TRBV2, the J call TRBJ1-5; 7 bases are shared with TRBD1. The CDR3 is 15 residues long. Trimming removed 3 bases from V and 4 bases from J; junction bases left unmatched: 6. CDR1 and CDR2 from the germline V gene are SNHLY and FYNNEI. CDR3 protein: CASSDRGQANQPQHF. Here the CDR3 DNA reads TGTGCCAGCAGTGATCGTGGACAGGCGAATCAGCCCCAGCATTTT.

The rearrangement links TRBV4-2 to TRBJ1-3; possible D gene TRBD1, 5 bases. This CDR3 contains 17 residues. From germline, CDR1 is LGHNA and CDR2 YNFKEQ. Trimming left V 0 bases short and J 2 bases short, with 14 bases between. CDR3 region: CASSQEPRGEAGNTIYF. The CDR3 nucleotides read TGTGCCAGCAGCCAAGAACCCCGGGGGGAGGCTGGAAACACCATATATTTT.

The chain carries TRBV30 and TRBJ2-7, with a tentative D call TRBD1 (6 bases). V was shortened by 2 bases and J by 0 bases, with 8 bases between the two germline ends. The CDR3 totals 13 residues. CDR1 GTSNPN and CDR2 SVGIG come from the germline V gene (reference sequence). The CDR3 DNA is TGTGCCTGGAGTCAGGGGTTCTCCTACGAGCAGTACTTC. Translated, it gives CAWSQGFSYEQYF.

The chain carries TRBV6-5 and TRBJ1-3; 7 bases match TRBD1. This CDR3 is built from 14 residues. The V and J ends lost 8 bases and 0 bases, in that order; junction bases with no gene match: 4. The germline V gene has CDR1 MNHEY and CDR2 SVGAGI. In nucleotides, the CDR3 is TGTGCCAGCTGGAGGGACAGCTCTGGAAACACCATATATTTT. The encoded protein is CASWRDSSGNTIYF.

The chain combines TRBV7-2 with TRBJ1-2; D gene unclear. V was pared by 5 bases and J by 2 bases, with 15 bases between. The length of the CDR3 is 15 residues. Germline-derived CDR1 and CDR2 are SGHTA and FQGNSA. CDR3 DNA sequence: TGTGCCAGCAGCCTTCTTACAGCTGAAAACTATGGCTACACCTTC. As protein: CASSLLTAENYGYTF.

The gene calls are TRBV9 and TRBJ2-7; possible D gene TRBD1, 6 bases. This CDR3 has 15 amino acids. Trimming stripped 0 bases from V and 2 bases from J, with 12 bases between. CDR1 and CDR2 (germline): SGDLS, YYNGEE. CDR3 nucleotide sequence: TGTGCCAGCAGCGTAGAGGAGGACAGCGCCTACGAGCAGTACTTC. This codes for CASSVEEDSAYEQYF.

The chain recombines TRBV5-1 with TRBJ1-6; TRBD1 aligns across 10 bases. The CDR3 totals 14 residues. CDR1 is SGHRS and CDR2 is YFSETQ in the germline V gene. J lost 10 bases, V lost 6 bases, and 7 bases had no gene match. The CDR3 protein is CASTMGQGRSPLHF. CDR3 DNA: TGCGCCAGCACCATGGGACAGGGGAGGTCACCCCTCCACTTT.

The J gene is TRBJ1-1, the V gene TRBV7-2; D unclear. From germline, CDR1 is SGHTA and CDR2 FQGNSA. Trimming took 5 bases from V and 10 from J, leaving 8 bases between them. This CDR3 is built from 10 residues. The chain's CDR3 is CASSPFRAFF. The CDR3 region has the DNA TGTGCCAGCAGCCCCTTTCGAGCTTTCTTT.